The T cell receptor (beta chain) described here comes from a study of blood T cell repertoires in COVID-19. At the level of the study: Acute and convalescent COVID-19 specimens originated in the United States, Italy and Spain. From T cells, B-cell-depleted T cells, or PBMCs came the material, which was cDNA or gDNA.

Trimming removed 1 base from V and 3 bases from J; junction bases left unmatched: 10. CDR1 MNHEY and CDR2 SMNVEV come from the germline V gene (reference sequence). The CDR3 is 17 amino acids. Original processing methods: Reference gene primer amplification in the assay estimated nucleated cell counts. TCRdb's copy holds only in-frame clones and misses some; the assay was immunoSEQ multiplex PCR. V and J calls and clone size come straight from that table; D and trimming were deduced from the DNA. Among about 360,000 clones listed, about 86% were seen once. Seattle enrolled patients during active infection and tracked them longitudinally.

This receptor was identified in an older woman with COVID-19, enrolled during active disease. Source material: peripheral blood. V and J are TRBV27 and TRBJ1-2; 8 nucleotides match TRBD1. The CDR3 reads CASSLFPGGRFDYGYTF. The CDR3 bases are TGTGCCAGCAGTTTATTTCCAGGGGGCAGGTTCGACTATGGCTACACCTTC.